Shown below are 21 T cell receptor beta chains from a single sample sequenced in a study of CD8+ T cells in alopecia areata. Markers including CD4, CD8alpha, NKG2D and NKG2ACE guided sorting of pooled cutaneous lymph node cells. Sequencing templates came from extracted RNA that was reverse transcribed into cDNA. Libraries were prepared by immunoSEQ multiplex PCR; TCRdb keeps only in-frame clonotypes and omits some of them. Listed for the sample are around 300,000 clones, none seen a single time. Sequences were obtained from CD4+ T cells sorted from a lymph node. The receptors derive from a C3H/HeJ mouse with alopecia areata. The mice in this strain carry MHC haplotype H2-k.

For this clone: Mouse names are used for the genes. The sequence runs out 3 residues before the end of the CDR3; the remainder is reconstructed from the germline J gene. The V and J genes are TRBV19 and TRBJ1-6; the D gene is possibly TRBD1 (5 bases). TRBJ1-6 is an ORF for which the function is uncertain. V was cut by 2 bases and J by 5 bases, with 5 bases left in between. Germline V lookup: CDR1 FNHDT, CDR2 SITEND (reference sequence). This CDR3 is 13 amino acids long. Here the CDR3 reads CASSMTDNSPLYF. The CDR3 DNA, read in part, is TGTGCCAGCAGTATGACAGATAATTCGCCC.

Notes on this clone: Germline and genes here are mouse. The CDR3 goes on 4 residues after the read ends, and that part is filled in from the germline J gene. Other DNA variants within this sample encode the same CDR3. The chain carries TRBV13-3 and TRBJ2-2, with 10 bases lining up with TRBD1. The CDR3 is made up of 14 amino acids. From germline, CDR1 is NNHDY and CDR2 SYVADS. Trimming took 7 bases from V and 3 from J; bases not matched to a gene: 3. The CDR3 spells CASRDRGDTGQLYF. The sequenced CDR3 bases are TGTGCCAGCCGGGACAGGGGAGACACCGGG.

This clone was seen a handful of times. Gene names refer to mouse genes. The read ends 4 residues before the CDR3 terminus; that terminus is restored from the germline J gene. This chain joins TRBV4 and TRBJ1-2, with 7 bases aligning to TRBD1. This CDR3 is built from 13 residues. Trimming took 4 bases from V and 2 from J; bases not matched to a gene: 1. Per the germline V gene, CDR1 is LGHDT and CDR2 is YNNKQL (reference sequence). The CDR3 DNA, read in part, is TGTGCCAGCAGCTTGACAGGGAACTCC. Translated: CASSLTGNS. The CDR3 in its entirety is CASSLTGNSDYTF.

As concerns this clone: Mouse gene names apply. The read terminates 4 residues ahead of where the CDR3 ends, so the germline J gene completes it. V usage is TRBV13-1 and J usage is TRBJ2-1; 7 bases line up with TRBD1. The CDR3 is 15 residues long. The germline gives CDR1 NSHNY, CDR2 SYGAGN. Trimming removed 2 bases from V and 6 bases from J; junction bases left unmatched: 8. This CDR3 reads CASSDDRAGVAEQFF. CDR3 DNA, as far as it was read: TGTGCCAGCAGTGACGACAGGGCGGGGGTTGCT.

This clone was detected only a few times. Germline and genes here are mouse. The sample carries other DNA sequences with the same CDR3. CDR3 bases read: TGTGCCAGCAGTCCTGACAGGGGGCGCGAC. It codes for CASSPDRGRD. The whole CDR3 sequence reads CASSPDRGRDTQYF. The genes are TRBV14 and TRBJ2-5; 10 nucleotides match TRBD1. Read data end 4 residues before the CDR3 end; the end is taken from the germline J gene. Germline loops: CDR1 SGHDT, CDR2 FRDEAV. The CDR3 covers 14 residues.

Only a few counts were recorded for this clone. Gene and germline names: mouse. The read comes to an end 4 residues before the CDR3 does, leaving the germline J gene to fill in the end. The chain combines TRBV4 with TRBJ1-1, with TRBD1 matching 7 bases. V trimming: 8 bases; J trimming: 0 bases; junction bases outside the gene matches: 3. This CDR3 spans 13 amino acids. Germline CDR1 is LGHDT and CDR2 is YNNKQL (reference sequence). CDR3 protein: CASVRGPNTEVFF. CDR3 bases read: TGTGCCAGCGTTAGGGGGCCAAACACA.

Concerning this clone: Each gene name is a mouse one. From the germline J gene comes the end of the CDR3, since the read stops 4 residues before it. At the DNA level, this CDR3 is encoded by other sequences in the same sample as well. V and J are TRBV13-2 and TRBJ1-2; 7 bases agree with TRBD1. Germline CDR1 reads NNHNN; CDR2 reads SYGAGS (reference sequence). The CDR3 covers 13 residues. Unmatched junction bases numbered 3, after V lost 5 bases and J lost 2 bases. The CDR3 loop is CASGPTGNSDYTF. The DNA read from the CDR3 is TGTGCCAGCGGGCCGACAGGGAACTCC.

Regarding this clone: Any gene name here is a mouse gene name. Coverage ceases 4 residues before the CDR3 finishes, and the germline J gene fills in the end. V and J are TRBV13-1 and TRBJ1-2; D is ambiguous. This CDR3 has 11 residues. The germline CDR1 and CDR2 sequences are NSHNY and SYGAGN. V lost 4 bases to trimming and J lost 3 bases, with 4 bases between them. CDR3 DNA (partial): TGTGCCAGCAGTAGGGACTCC. It encodes CASSRDS. The entire CDR3 protein reads CASSRDSDYTF.

This clone has a handful of counts. Mouse gene names and germline throughout. The read ends 4 residues early relative to the CDR3; the germline J gene fills the gap. The chain links TRBV17 to TRBJ2-5; 11 bases line up with TRBD1. The V gene's germline CDR1 is MNHDT and CDR2 YYDKIL. The junction had 7 bases not matched to a gene; V was cut back by 2 bases and J by 0 bases. The CDR3 is made up of 18 amino acids. The CDR3 sequence is CASSRPRDRGFNQDTQYF. The CDR3 bases that were read are TGTGCTAGCAGTAGACCCCGGGACAGGGGGTTTAACCAAGAC. Full variable domain (missing parts from reference TRBV17 and TRBJ2-5): DTTVKQNPRYKLARVGKPVNLICSQTMNHDTMYWYQKKPNQAPKLLLFYYDKILNREADTFEKFQSSRPNNSFCSLYIGSAGLEYSAMYLCASSRPRDRGFNQDTQYFGPGTRLLVL.

Turning to this clone: Gene names denote mouse genes. The read ends 4 residues before the CDR3 terminus; that terminus is restored from the germline J gene. The chain carries TRBV1 and TRBJ2-7; possible D gene TRBD1, 6 bases. Germline V lookup: CDR1 NSQYPW, CDR2 LRSPGD (reference sequence). The CDR3 has 15 amino acids. Deletions cut 2 bases from V and 2 bases from J, with 13 bases between. The part of the CDR3 DNA that was read is TGCACCTGCAGTGCAAAACTTCCAGGGGCCTAT. Amino acids: CTCSAKLPGAY. The full CDR3 sequence reads CTCSAKLPGAYEQYF. Combining the CDR3 with reference TRBV1 and TRBJ2-7 gives the whole variable domain VTLLEQNPRWRLVPRGQAVNLRCILKNSQYPWMSWYQQDLQKQLQWLFTLRSPGDKEVKSLPGADYLATRVTDTELRLQVANMSQGRTLYCTCSAKLPGAYEQYFGPGTRLTVL.

This clone occurred many times. Any gene name here is a mouse gene name. The read halts 4 residues ahead of the CDR3 end, with the missing end drawn from the germline J gene. The chain employs TRBV13-1 and TRBJ2-3, with 8 bases aligning to TRBD2. V lost 2 bases, J lost 0 bases, and 2 bases stayed unmatched. From germline, CDR1 is NSHNY and CDR2 SYGAGN. The CDR3 loop spans 15 amino acids. CDR3 amino acids: CASSEGGPSAETLYF. The sequenced CDR3 bases are TGTGCCAGCAGTGAGGGGGGGCCTAGTGCAGAA.

About this clone: Genes and germline are mouse. The read comes to an end 4 residues before the CDR3 does, leaving the germline J gene to fill in the end. The same CDR3 arises from other DNA sequences in this sample as well. The chain links TRBV13-2 to TRBJ2-7; 7 nucleotides align to TRBD2. The CDR3 contains 13 residues. Looked up from germline, CDR1 is NNHNN and CDR2 is SYGAGS (reference sequence). The sequenced part of the CDR3 DNA is TGTGCCAGCGGTGATGCTGGGGGTTAT. Translated, it gives CASGDAGGY. The full CDR3 protein reads CASGDAGGYEQYF.

Concerning this clone: Each gene name is a mouse one. The sequence runs out 4 residues before the end of the CDR3; the remainder is reconstructed from the germline J gene. The same CDR3 can be traced to other DNA sequences in this sample. This chain links TRBV31 with TRBJ2-5; TRBD1 might be the D (6 bases). The CDR3 covers 14 residues. Germline CDR1 reads GKSSPN; CDR2 reads SITVG. V lost 0 bases and J 2 bases, leaving 9 bases between the germline ends. The DNA read from the CDR3 is TGTGCCTGGAGTCTCAGGGGTGGCCAAGAC. Protein product: CAWSLRGGQD. The full CDR3 protein reads CAWSLRGGQDTQYF.

In this sample, this clone turned up a few times. Here the gene names and germline are mouse. The CDR3 extends 4 residues past the end of the read, so its final part is completed from the germline J gene. The chain employs TRBV31 and TRBJ2-2; 9 nucleotides align to TRBD2. CDR3 length: 15 amino acids. The trim removed 3 bases at V and 1 base at J, leaving 3 bases unmatched. CDR1 and CDR2 from the germline V gene are GKSSPN and SITVG. This CDR3 reads CAWRLLGGNTGQLYF. The covered CDR3 bases are TGTGCCTGGAGGTTACTGGGGGGAAACACCGGG.

Worth noting for this clone: Mouse names are used for the genes. The DNA ends 4 residues before the CDR3 does, and the rest of the CDR3 is filled in from the germline J gene. This chain connects TRBV13-1 to TRBJ2-5, with 11 nucleotides matching TRBD2. Germline V gene sequence: CDR1 NSHNY, CDR2 SYGAGN. CDR3 length: 17 residues. V dropped 2 bases and J dropped 0; count of bases not matched to a gene: 5. This chain's CDR3 is CASSEPGLGDNQDTQYF. Incomplete CDR3 DNA: TGTGCCAGCAGTGAACCGGGACTGGGGGATAACCAAGAC.

This clone was observed a handful of times. Here the gene names and germline are mouse. This CDR3 is CASSDWGGSDYTF. Partial CDR3 DNA: TGTGCCAGCAGTGATTGGGGGGGCTCC. The rearrangement links TRBV13-1 to TRBJ1-2, with a possible D match to TRBD1 (5 bases). The missing CDR3 end, 4 residues past where the read stops, is filled in from the germline J gene. CDR3 length equals 13 residues. Germline lookup yields CDR1 NSHNY and CDR2 SYGAGN. Trimming removed 1 base from V and 4 bases from J, with 8 bases in between.

Points on this clone: Here the gene names and germline are mouse. The sequenced CDR3 bases are TGTGCCAGCAGTCCTCAGGGCTCC. Encoded protein: CASSPQGS. The entire CDR3 sequence reads CASSPQGSDYTF. The chain recombines TRBV13-3 with TRBJ1-2; D is possibly TRBD1 (5 bases). The CDR3 end falls 4 residues outside the read, so it is completed with the germline J gene. The CDR3 length is 12 residues. CDR1 is NNHDY, CDR2 SYVADS, per germline. Trimming removed 4 bases at V and 4 bases at J, with 8 bases between.

Turning to this clone: Genes and germline come from the mouse. Read data end 4 residues before the CDR3 end; the end is taken from the germline J gene. This chain uses TRBV13-2 with TRBJ2-7, with D perhaps TRBD2 (7 bases). The CDR3 is made up of 16 amino acids. Germline lookup yields CDR1 NNHNN and CDR2 SYGAGS (reference sequence). Between the trimmed V and J ends, which lost 0 bases and 0 bases, there was a span of 13 bases. The CDR3 bases that were read are TGTGCCAGCGGTGATGTGAGGGGGGCAAGCTCCTAT. Encoded protein: CASGDVRGASSY. The whole CDR3 protein reads CASGDVRGASSYEQYF.

Remarks on this clone: Germline and genes: mouse. The sequence runs out 3 residues before the end of the CDR3; the remainder is reconstructed from the germline J gene. This sequence joins TRBV1 and TRBJ1-6; unclear D gene. TRBJ1-6 is an open reading frame, and its role is uncertain. The germline V gene encodes CDR1 NSQYPW and CDR2 LRSPGD (reference sequence). V lost 1 base and J lost 7, with 11 bases in between. The length of the CDR3 is 15 residues. CDR3 DNA (partial): TGCACCTGCAGTGCAGTTAAGGTCTCGAATTCGCCC. Protein: CTCSAVKVSNSP. The complete CDR3 protein is CTCSAVKVSNSPLYF.

This clone has ten or more counts. Gene names refer to mouse genes. The CDR3 end is not reached by the read, which stops 4 residues before it; the germline J gene fills it in. The sample carries other DNA sequences with the same CDR3. The chain couples TRBV13-1 to TRBJ1-1; D not resolved. CDR1 and CDR2 (germline): NSHNY, SYGAGN. The CDR3 spans 12 residues. Incomplete CDR3 DNA: TGTGCCAGCAGTGAACACAGAACA. This translates into CASSEHRT. The CDR3 in full is CASSEHRTEVFF.

In this sample, this clone turned up many times. The genes and germline here are from mouse. The sequenced fragment ends 4 residues before the CDR3 boundary, so the rest is inferred from the germline J gene. The V gene is TRBV17, the J gene TRBJ2-1, with 7 bases matching TRBD1. Germline V gene lookup returns CDR1 MNHDT and CDR2 YYDKIL. CDR3 size: 15 residues. The junction had 2 bases not matched to a gene; V was cut back by 3 bases and J by 0 bases. Here the CDR3 reads CASSRDRNNYAEQFF. CDR3 DNA (partial): TGTGCTAGCAGTAGGGACAGGAATAACTATGCT.